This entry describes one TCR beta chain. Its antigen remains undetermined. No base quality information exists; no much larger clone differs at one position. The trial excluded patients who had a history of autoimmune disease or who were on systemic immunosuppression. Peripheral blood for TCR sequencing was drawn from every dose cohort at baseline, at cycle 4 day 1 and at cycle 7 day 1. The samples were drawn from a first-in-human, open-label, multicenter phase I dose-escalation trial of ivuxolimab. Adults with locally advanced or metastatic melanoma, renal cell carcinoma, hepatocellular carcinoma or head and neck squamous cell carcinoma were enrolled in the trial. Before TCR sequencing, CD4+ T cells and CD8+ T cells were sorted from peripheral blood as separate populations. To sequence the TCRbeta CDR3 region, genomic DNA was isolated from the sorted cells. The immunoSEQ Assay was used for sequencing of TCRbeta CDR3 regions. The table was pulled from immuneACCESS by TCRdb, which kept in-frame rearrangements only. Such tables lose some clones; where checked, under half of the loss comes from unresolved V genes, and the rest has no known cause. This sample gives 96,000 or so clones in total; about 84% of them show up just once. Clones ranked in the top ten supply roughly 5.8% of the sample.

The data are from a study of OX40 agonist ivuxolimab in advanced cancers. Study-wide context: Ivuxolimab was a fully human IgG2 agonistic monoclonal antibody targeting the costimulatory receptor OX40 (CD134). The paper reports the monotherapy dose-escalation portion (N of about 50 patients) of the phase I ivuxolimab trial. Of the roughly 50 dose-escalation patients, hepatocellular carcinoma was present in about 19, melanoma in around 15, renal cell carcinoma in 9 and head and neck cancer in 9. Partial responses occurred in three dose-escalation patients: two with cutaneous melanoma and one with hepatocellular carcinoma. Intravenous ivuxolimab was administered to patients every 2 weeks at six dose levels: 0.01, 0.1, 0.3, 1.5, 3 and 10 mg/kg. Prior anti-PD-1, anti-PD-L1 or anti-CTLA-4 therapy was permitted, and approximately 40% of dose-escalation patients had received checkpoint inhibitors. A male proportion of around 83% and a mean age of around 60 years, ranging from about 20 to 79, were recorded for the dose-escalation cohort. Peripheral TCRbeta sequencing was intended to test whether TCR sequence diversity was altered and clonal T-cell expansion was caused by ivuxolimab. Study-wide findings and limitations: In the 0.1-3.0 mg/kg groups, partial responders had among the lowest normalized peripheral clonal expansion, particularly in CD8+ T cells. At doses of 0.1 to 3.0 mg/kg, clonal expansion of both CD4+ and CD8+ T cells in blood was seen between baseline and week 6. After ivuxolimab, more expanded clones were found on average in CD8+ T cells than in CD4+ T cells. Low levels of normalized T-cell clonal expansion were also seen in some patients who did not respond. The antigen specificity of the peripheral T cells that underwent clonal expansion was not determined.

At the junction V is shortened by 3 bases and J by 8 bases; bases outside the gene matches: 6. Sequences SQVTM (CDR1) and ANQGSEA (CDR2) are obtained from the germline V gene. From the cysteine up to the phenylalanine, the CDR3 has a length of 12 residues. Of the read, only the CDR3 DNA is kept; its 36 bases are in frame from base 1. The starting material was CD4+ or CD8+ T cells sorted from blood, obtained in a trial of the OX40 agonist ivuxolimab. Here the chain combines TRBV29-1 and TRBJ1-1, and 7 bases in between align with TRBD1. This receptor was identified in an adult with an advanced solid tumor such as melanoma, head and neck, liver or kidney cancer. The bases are TGCAGCGTTGACCACAGGGGAGCGGAAGCTTTCTTT. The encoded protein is CSVDHRGAEAFF.